This record looks at one T cell receptor (beta chain) sequence and its context. What it binds is not known. Trimming took 4 bases from V and 4 from J, leaving 17 bases between them. Germline V gene sequence: CDR1 LGHNA, CDR2 YNFKEQ. The CDR3 covers 15 residues. The sample comes from a study of cytomegalovirus exposure and HLA in healthy donors. General study findings and limits: The authors enumerated over 150 TCR beta chains as linked to cytomegalovirus. In all likelihood, a cluster of highly shared sequence variants was a sequencing artifact. Later on, a genetic analysis was performed. It linked a missense variant in DCLRE1C with V- and J-gene trimming of TCR beta.

With 60 Vbeta and 13 Jbeta primers, the PCR was carried out. The assay was immunoSEQ multiplex PCR, and TCRdb's table has in-frame clones only and misses some. The sample includes roughly 250,000 clones, 80% of them seen just once. Nominally healthy donors were sampled, though unrecorded immune exposures were likely. The sequencing sample was made of PBMCs. The source of this sequence is a girl between 2 and 10 years old in good health and CMV-seronegative. The chain combines TRBV4-2 with TRBJ2-7, with D possibly being TRBD2 (6 bases). The chain's CDR3 is CASSRMGGAPYEQYF. For the CDR3, the DNA is TGTGCCAGCAGCCGGATGGGGGGAGCTCCTTACGAGCAGTACTTC.